Listed below are T cell receptor beta chains from one sample, sequenced in a study of blood T cell repertoires in COVID-19. Assay: immunoSEQ multiplex PCR; the TCRdb copy retains only in-frame clones and omits some. This table holds roughly 160,000 clones, roughly 84% found once. The sequenced material came from peripheral blood. Receptors were obtained from a man aged 45-60 years with active or convalescent COVID-19. CDR3s include the opening cysteine and the closing phenylalanine or tryptophan. The order of the fields is clone size, V gene, D gene, J gene, CDR3 protein, CDR3 DNA. A D gene is named only where the DNA matches it firmly. Not every row has a clone size; where given, it reads once, few, many or a size class.

clone size: .; V gene: TRBV6-5; D gene: .; J gene: TRBJ2-7; CDR3 protein: CASSPLVRLEQYF; CDR3 DNA: TGTGCCAGCAGCCCACTTGTCAGACTCGAGCAGTACTTC
clone size: once; V gene: TRBV29-1; D gene: .; J gene: TRBJ2-1; CDR3 protein: CSVSAGFGEQFF; CDR3 DNA: TGCAGCGTTTCGGCGGGATTCGGTGAGCAGTTCTTC
clone size: .; V gene: TRBV12-3/TRBV12-4; D gene: .; J gene: TRBJ2-1; CDR3 protein: CASSLRGGEQFF; CDR3 DNA: TGTGCCAGCAGTTTAAGGGGAGGTGAGCAGTTCTTC
clone size: .; V gene: TRBV10-3; D gene: TRBD2; J gene: TRBJ2-2; CDR3 protein: CATGLAYTGELFF; CDR3 DNA: TGTGCCACTGGACTAGCGTACACCGGGGAGCTGTTTTTT
clone size: many; V gene: TRBV19; D gene: .; J gene: TRBJ1-2; CDR3 protein: CASSLLGAPGRHYGYTF; CDR3 DNA: TGTGCCAGTAGTCTCCTTGGGGCCCCCGGACGGCACTATGGCTACACCTTC
clone size: .; V gene: TRBV6-5; D gene: .; J gene: TRBJ1-5; CDR3 protein: CASSYDRTPSQPQHF; CDR3 DNA: TGTGCCAGCAGTTACGACAGGACCCCTAGCCAGCCCCAGCATTTT
clone size: .; V gene: TRBV4-3; D gene: .; J gene: TRBJ1-5; CDR3 protein: CASSQDWGDSNQPQHF; CDR3 DNA: TGCGCCAGCAGCCAAGACTGGGGGGATAGCAATCAGCCCCAGCATTTT
clone size: .; V gene: TRBV5-1; D gene: .; J gene: TRBJ2-5; CDR3 protein: CASSLESGETQYF; CDR3 DNA: TGCGCCAGCAGCTTGGAATCAGGGGAGACCCAGTACTTC
clone size: few; V gene: TRBV9; D gene: TRBD2; J gene: TRBJ2-3; CDR3 protein: CASSAQAGAPADTQYF; CDR3 DNA: TGTGCCAGCAGCGCACAAGCGGGAGCCCCCGCAGATACGCAGTATTTT
clone size: .; V gene: TRBV2; D gene: TRBD1; J gene: TRBJ1-3; CDR3 protein: CASSRTGTDTIYF; CDR3 DNA: TGTGCCAGCAGTAGGACAGGGACGGACACCATATATTTT
clone size: .; V gene: TRBV6-5; D gene: .; J gene: TRBJ2-3; CDR3 protein: CASRSGWITDTQYF; CDR3 DNA: TGTGCCAGTAGATCAGGGTGGATAACAGATACGCAGTATTTT
clone size: .; V gene: TRBV3-1/TRBV3-2; D gene: TRBD1; J gene: TRBJ2-6; CDR3 protein: CASSQDRGTWANVLTF; CDR3 DNA: TGTGCCAGCAGCCAAGACAGGGGGACGTGGGCCAACGTCCTGACTTTC
clone size: .; V gene: TRBV6-2/TRBV6-3; D gene: .; J gene: TRBJ1-1; CDR3 protein: CASSPSGNTEAFF; CDR3 DNA: TGTGCCAGCAGCCCCTCGGGGAACACTGAAGCTTTCTTT
clone size: once; V gene: TRBV6-5; D gene: .; J gene: TRBJ1-5; CDR3 protein: CASSSGQSRRPQHF; CDR3 DNA: TGTGCCAGCAGTTCCGGACAGTCCAGAAGGCCCCAGCATTTT
clone size: .; V gene: TRBV7-8; D gene: TRBD2; J gene: TRBJ2-5; CDR3 protein: CASSFLAGVLQETQYF; CDR3 DNA: TGTGCCAGCAGCTTCCTAGCGGGGGTGTTACAAGAGACCCAGTACTTC
clone size: .; V gene: TRBV7-2; D gene: TRBD2; J gene: TRBJ2-7; CDR3 protein: CASSPGLAGTLYEQYF; CDR3 DNA: TGTGCCAGCAGCCCAGGACTAGCGGGGACCCTCTACGAGCAGTACTTC
clone size: .; V gene: TRBV27; D gene: TRBD1; J gene: TRBJ1-5; CDR3 protein: CASSFGGGAGNQPQHF; CDR3 DNA: TGTGCCAGCAGTTTTGGAGGGGGCGCAGGCAATCAGCCCCAGCATTTT